The 14 T cell receptor beta chains given below trace back to one sample, sequenced in a study of T cell repertoires in cytomegalovirus infection. TCRdb recomputed calls from the reads with MiXCR, one row per CDR3 protein. The sample yields about 490,000 distinct CDR3 sequences, more than 25% seen once. The source material was PBMCs. The source of these receptors is a human donor in good health (CMV status not recorded). Some clones in this sample may be carry-over from other donors' samples.

The CDR3, as DNA: TGTGCCAGCAGCCTTTATCACAGGGGCGGCTCTGGAAACACCATATATTTT. It yields the protein CASSLYHRGGSGNTIYF. The rearrangement links TRBV5-6 to TRBJ1-3, with 7 positions matching TRBD1. The CDR3 runs to 17 residues. With 4 bases clipped from V and 0 bases from J, the junction kept 10 bases outside the gene matches. Looked up from germline, CDR1 is SGHDT and CDR2 is YYEEEE.

This clonotype was detected a few times. The chain combines TRBV6-2 or TRBV6-3 with TRBJ1-3; maybe TRBD1 (5 bases). The CDR3 contains 16 residues. The V end lost 0 bases, the J end lost 2 bases, and 11 bases lay between the germline ends. Germline values: CDR1 MNHEY, CDR2 SVGEGT. CDR3 residues: CASSYSTQAPGNTIYF. The CDR3, as DNA: TGTGCCAGCAGTTACTCGACACAGGCTCCTGGAAACACCATATATTTT.

This clonotype was counted a few times. The chain is built from TRBV6-5 and TRBJ2-1; 13 bases fit TRBD2. The CDR3 covers 15 residues. Germline lookup yields CDR1 MNHEY and CDR2 SVGAGI. J gave up 9 bases and V 2 bases, and 4 bases lay outside the gene matches. CDR3 amino acids: CASSYQGLAGIEQFF. The CDR3 bases are TGTGCCAGCAGTTACCAGGGACTAGCGGGGATTGAGCAGTTCTTC.

The chain joins TRBV19 to TRBJ1-1; no reliable D call. This CDR3 contains 13 residues. The V gene lost 6 bases and the J gene lost 0 bases, with 8 bases spanning the gap. Germline V gene lookup returns CDR1 LNHDA and CDR2 SQIVND (reference sequence). CDR3 nucleotides: TGTGCCAGTAGCCGTTACGTGAACACTGAAGCTTTCTTT. This gives the protein CASSRYVNTEAFF.

This clonotype was found a few times. The chain is built from TRBV20-1 and TRBJ1-6, with 9 bases fitting TRBD1. CDR1 DFQATT and CDR2 SNEGSKA come from the germline V gene (reference sequence). The V gene end was trimmed by 5 bases and the J gene end by 8 bases; junction bases not matched to a gene: 10. The CDR3 has 15 amino acids. This chain's CDR3 is CSAYTGGRGDSPLHF. The CDR3 coding sequence is TGCAGTGCTTATACAGGGGGCAGGGGGGATTCACCCCTCCACTTT.

V and J are TRBV7-4 and TRBJ2-7; 8 nucleotides match TRBD2. Losses at the gene ends were 3 bases for V and 1 base for J; bases not matched to a gene: 2. CDR1 is SGHVT and CDR2 is SQSDAQ in the germline V gene. The CDR3 contains 14 residues. The CDR3 is CASSLGLVSYEQYV. In nucleotides, the CDR3 is TGTGCCAGCAGCTTGGGACTAGTTTCCTACGAGCAGTACGTC.

This chain links TRBV7-2 with TRBJ2-5, with D unresolved. The CDR3 is made up of 12 amino acids. V dropped 7 bases and J dropped 5 bases, with 11 bases sitting between them. Germline V lookup: CDR1 SGHTA, CDR2 FQGNSA. DNA for the CDR3: TGTGCCAGCAACCTCATCGGGGAGACCCAGTACTTC. This codes for CASNLIGETQYF. The complete variable domain, with remaining parts taken from reference TRBV7-2 and TRBJ2-5, reads GAGVSQSPSNKVTEKGKDVELRCDPISGHTALYWYRQSLGQGLEFLIYFQGNSAPDKSGLPSDRFSAERTGGSVSTLTIQRTQQEDSAVYLCASNLIGETQYFGPGTRLLVL.

This clonotype has only a few counts. CDR3 in DNA: TGTGCCAGCAGTTACTATGCGGGGGGCTACGAGCAGTACTTC. This sequence encodes CASSYYAGGYEQYF. The chain employs TRBV6-5 and TRBJ2-7, with 8 bases that match TRBD2. Germline CDR1 reads MNHEY; CDR2 reads SVGAGI. This CDR3 has 14 residues. The V and J ends lost 1 base and 3 bases, in that order; junction bases with no gene match: 2.

This clonotype was detected many times. J is TRBJ2-2 and V is TRBV7-9, with TRBD2 as a possible D gene (6 bases). CDR3 size: 14 residues. Germline CDR1 reads SEHNR; CDR2 reads FQNEAQ (reference sequence). Trimming shortened V by 6 bases and J by 4 bases, and 12 bases separated the two germline ends. The DNA of the CDR3 is TGTGCCAGCAGTCCGGGACTCGGCACCGGGGAGCTGTTTTTT. It yields the protein CASSPGLGTGELFF.

The V call is TRBV19, the J call TRBJ2-6; TRBD1 aligns across 8 bases. CDR1 LNHDA and CDR2 SQIVND come from the germline V gene (reference sequence). After removal of 5 bases from V and 4 bases from J, the junction contained 10 bases not matched to a gene. This CDR3 region has 17 residues. The CDR3 loop is CASSARTGTSGANVLTF. The DNA for the CDR3 is TGTGCCAGTAGTGCCCGGACAGGGACTTCGGGGGCCAACGTCCTGACTTTC.

The J gene is TRBJ2-5, the V gene TRBV28, with D unresolved. This CDR3 is 13 amino acids long. Germline CDR1 is MDHEN and CDR2 is SYDVKM. With 2 bases removed from V and 4 bases from J, the gap between germline ends came to 8 bases. The CDR3 is CASSLRAPETQYF. In DNA form, the CDR3 reads TGTGCCAGCAGTTTAAGAGCCCCAGAGACCCAGTACTTC. Looking up the rest from reference TRBV28 and TRBJ2-5 gives the full variable domain: DVKVTQSSRYLVKRTGEKVFLECVQDMDHENMFWYRQDPGLGLRLIYFSYDVKMKEKGDIPEGYSVSREKKERFSLILESASTNQTSMYLCASSLRAPETQYFGPGTRLLVL.

This clonotype was seen more than once but under ten times. The CDR3 does not close with the conserved phenylalanine or tryptophan, likely indicating a read error. The DNA is left out, because the CDR3 cannot be placed on it with certainty; the CDR3 is given as TCRdb lists it. V is TRBV10-3 and J is TRBJ2-1; TRBD1, the table's D call, was not compared with the DNA. The CDR3 sequence runs 10 residues, both termini included. Germline CDR1 and CDR2: ENHRY and SYGVKD. This CDR3 reads CAISERTGTC.

J is TRBJ1-6 and V is TRBV11-2; D is ambiguous. The CDR3 is made up of 15 amino acids. The V and J ends lost 5 bases and 9 bases respectively, with 17 bases between them. The germline V gene has CDR1 SGHAT and CDR2 FQNNGV. The CDR3 nucleotides are TGTGCCAGCAGCCGCAAGACCCTAGGAGGTTCACCCCTCCACTTT. This sequence encodes CASSRKTLGGSPLHF. The variable domain in full, completed from reference TRBV11-2 and TRBJ1-6, reads EAGVAQSPRYKIIEKRQSVAFWCNPISGHATLYWYQQILGQGPKLLIQFQNNGVVDDSQLPKDRFSAERLKGVDSTLKIQPAKLEDSAVYLCASSRKTLGGSPLHFGNGTRLTVT.

This clonotype was seen a few times. The chain recombines TRBV10-2 with TRBJ2-1; D not certain. This CDR3 is 11 amino acids long. In germline, CDR1 is WSHSY, CDR2 SAAADI. Trimming removed 6 bases from V and 7 bases from J, with 7 bases in between. CDR3 sequence: CASSWVNEQFF. As DNA, the CDR3 is TGCGCCAGCAGCTGGGTGAATGAGCAGTTCTTC.